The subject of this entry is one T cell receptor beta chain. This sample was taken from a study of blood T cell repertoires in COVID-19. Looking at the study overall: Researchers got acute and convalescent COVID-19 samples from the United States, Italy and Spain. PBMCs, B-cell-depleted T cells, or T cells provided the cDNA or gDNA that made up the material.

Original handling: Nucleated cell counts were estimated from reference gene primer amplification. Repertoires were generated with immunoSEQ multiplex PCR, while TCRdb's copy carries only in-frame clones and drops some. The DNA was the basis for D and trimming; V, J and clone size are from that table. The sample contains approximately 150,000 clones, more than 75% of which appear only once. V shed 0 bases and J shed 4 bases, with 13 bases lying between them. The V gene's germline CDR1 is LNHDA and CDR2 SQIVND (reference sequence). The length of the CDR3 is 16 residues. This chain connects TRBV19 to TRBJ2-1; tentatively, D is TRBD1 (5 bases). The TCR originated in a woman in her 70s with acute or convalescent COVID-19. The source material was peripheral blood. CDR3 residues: CASSIDPLSGYNEQFF. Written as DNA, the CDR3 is TGTGCCAGTAGTATAGATCCCCTCTCAGGGTACAATGAGCAGTTCTTC.